One TCR beta chain is described in this entry. Some clones are missing from TCRdb's copy, which holds only in-frame ones; the method was immunoSEQ multiplex PCR. The repertoire includes some 200,000 clones, 81% of them detected once, and approximately 9% sits in the top ten. The germline gives CDR1 MNHEY, CDR2 SMNVEV (reference sequence). The CDR3 totals 17 residues. The V and J ends lost 6 bases and 3 bases, in that order; junction bases with no gene match: 13. This sample is part of a study of blood T cell repertoires in COVID-19. About the study: The cDNA or gDNA used as material had been derived from T cells, B-cell-depleted T cells, or PBMCs.

Specimen: PBMCs or T cells enriched from blood (not recorded which). The chain links TRBV27 to TRBJ1-2, with 10 bases identical to TRBD1. The TCR sequence derives from a woman aged 45-60 years with acute COVID-19. The CDR3 protein is CASRTHRQGAGDYGYTF. The DNA for the CDR3 is TGTGCCAGCAGGACCCATAGACAGGGGGCGGGTGACTATGGCTACACCTTC.